This TCR beta chain is from a study of sequential checkpoint blockade in melanoma (dated by TCRdb to about 2019). About the study as a whole: Patients were assigned by 1:1 randomization to either first-line nivolumab followed by ipilimumab (arm A) or ipilimumab followed by nivolumab (arm B). Maintenance nivolumab came after each of the two trial sequences. TCRbeta immunosequencing was performed on DNA from approximately 93 pretreatment melanoma tumor samples. Over 20 patients had matched tumor biopsies taken before treatment and at week 13, after single-agent nivolumab (arm A) or ipilimumab (arm B). The same lesion was the source of 75% to 90% of the matched pre- and post-treatment tumor biopsy pairs. Broad study findings and their caveats: Tumor T-cell fraction and clonality were correlated with PD-L1 staining and CD8+ T-cell counts, but not with mutational load. Within-arm analyses of tumor T-cell fraction were limited by small sample sizes and reduced statistical power. Achieving clinical benefit was about 30 times more likely for patients whose tumor T-cell fraction and clonality increased by week 13. Among patients in arm A, the nivolumab-first arm, pretreatment tumor TIL clonality was associated with response (P = .04). The model for predicting response that combines TCR metrics with mutation burden needs to be validated in larger, independent patient cohorts.

The treatment or condition label corresponds to: randomized to nivolumab then ipilimumab (arm A) or the reverse (arm B). None of the trial patients had been given prior DNA-damaging chemotherapy. Samples were obtained from patients with melanoma enrolled in CheckMate 064, a randomized, open-label phase II trial of sequential checkpoint blockade. Genomic DNA from formalin-fixed paraffin-embedded (FFPE) tissue samples was used for tumor TCR sequencing. The immunoSEQ Assay was used to immunosequence TCRbeta CDR3 regions from genomic DNA. Before high-throughput sequencing, genomic DNA was amplified using bias-controlled multiplex PCR. The published analysis was carried out like this. To quantify the absolute abundance of each unique TCRbeta CDR3 region, the sequences were collapsed and filtered. Clonality, defined as 1 minus Pielou's evenness, was calculated using only productive rearrangements. To compute tumor T-cell fraction, TCRbeta template counts were normalized to usable DNA, with usable DNA estimated from several housekeeping genes. Clones with significantly greater frequencies in on-treatment versus baseline samples were identified using a previously published method. What TCRdb holds here is the immuneACCESS table cut down to in-frame rearrangements. Part of the clones is not present; checked against another copy, under half of the missing clones reflect an unresolved V gene, and the others are unexplained. The DNA was the basis for D and trimming; V, J and clone size are from that table. Recorded for this sample are more than 9,500 clones; about 28% of them occurred a single time. Approximately 19% of the sample is in the top ten clones.

CDR1 and CDR2 are drawn from the germline V gene: KGHSH, LQKENI. The CDR3 measures 13 amino acids from cysteine to phenylalanine. The only DNA kept is the CDR3, 39 bases in frame from the first base. V is reduced by 1 base and J by 4 bases, leaving a spacing of 8 bases between them. As concerns this clone: Its target antigen remains unknown. One base away there is no much larger clone; base qualities are not given.

The source is a human donor with melanoma. The source material was tumor tissue (inferred from file names), sampled from a patient given nivolumab and ipilimumab in sequence. The rearranged chain carries TRBV18 and TRBJ2-7, with TRBD2 as a weak D call on 5 bases. The nucleotide sequence is TGTGCCAGCTCACCACGAGGGTTGTACGAGCAGTACTTC. This gives the protein CASSPRGLYEQYF.